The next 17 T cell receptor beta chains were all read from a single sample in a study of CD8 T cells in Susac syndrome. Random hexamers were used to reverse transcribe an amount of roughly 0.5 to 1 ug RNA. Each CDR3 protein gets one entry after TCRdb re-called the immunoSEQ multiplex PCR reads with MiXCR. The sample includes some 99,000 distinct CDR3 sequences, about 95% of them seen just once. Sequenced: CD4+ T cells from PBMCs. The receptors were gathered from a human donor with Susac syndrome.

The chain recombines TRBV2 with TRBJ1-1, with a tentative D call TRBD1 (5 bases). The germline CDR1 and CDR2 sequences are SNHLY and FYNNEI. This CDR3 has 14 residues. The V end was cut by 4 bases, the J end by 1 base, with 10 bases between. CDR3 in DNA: TGTGCCAGCAGTGCCCGGGGGGGGAACACTGAAGCTTTCTTT. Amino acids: CASSARGGNTEAFF.

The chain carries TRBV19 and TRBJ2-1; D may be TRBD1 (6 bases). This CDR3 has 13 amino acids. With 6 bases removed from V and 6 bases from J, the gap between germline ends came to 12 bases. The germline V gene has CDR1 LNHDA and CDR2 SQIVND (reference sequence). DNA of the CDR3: TGTGCCAGTAGAGGGGGAGTCTTCAATGAGCAGTTCTTC. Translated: CASRGGVFNEQFF. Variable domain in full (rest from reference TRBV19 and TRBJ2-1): DGGITQSPKYLFRKEGQNVTLSCEQNLNHDAMYWYRQDPGQGLRLIYYSQIVNDFQKGDIAEGYSVSREKKESFPLTVTSAQKNPTAFYLCASRGGVFNEQFFGPGTRLTVL.

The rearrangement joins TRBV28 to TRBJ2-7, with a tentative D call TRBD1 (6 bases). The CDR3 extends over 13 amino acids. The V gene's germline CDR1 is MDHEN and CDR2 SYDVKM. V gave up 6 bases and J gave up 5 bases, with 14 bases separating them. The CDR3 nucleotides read TGTGCCAGCAGCCTACTCGACAGGAACGAGCAGTACTTC. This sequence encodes CASSLLDRNEQYF.

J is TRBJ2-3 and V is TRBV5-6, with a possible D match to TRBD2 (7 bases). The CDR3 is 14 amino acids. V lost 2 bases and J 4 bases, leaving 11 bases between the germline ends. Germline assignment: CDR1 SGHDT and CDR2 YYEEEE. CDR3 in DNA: TGTGCCAGCAGCTTCGGGGGGCGATCAGATACGCAGTATTTT. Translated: CASSFGGRSDTQYF.

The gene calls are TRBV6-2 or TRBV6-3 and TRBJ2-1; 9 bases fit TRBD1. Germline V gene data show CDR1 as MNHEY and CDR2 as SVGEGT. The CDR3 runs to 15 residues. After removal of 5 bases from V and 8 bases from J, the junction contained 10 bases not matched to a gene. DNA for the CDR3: TGTGCCAGCAGTCGCGGGACAGGGAGTGGTCATGAGCAGTTCTTC. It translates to CASSRGTGSGHEQFF.

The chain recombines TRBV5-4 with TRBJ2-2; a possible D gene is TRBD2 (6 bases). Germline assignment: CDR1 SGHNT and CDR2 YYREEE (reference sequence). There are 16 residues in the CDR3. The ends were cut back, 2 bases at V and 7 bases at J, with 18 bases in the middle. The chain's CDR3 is CASSLGATSFGGELFF. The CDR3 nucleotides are TGTGCCAGCAGCTTAGGGGCCACTAGCTTTGGCGGGGAGCTGTTTTTT.

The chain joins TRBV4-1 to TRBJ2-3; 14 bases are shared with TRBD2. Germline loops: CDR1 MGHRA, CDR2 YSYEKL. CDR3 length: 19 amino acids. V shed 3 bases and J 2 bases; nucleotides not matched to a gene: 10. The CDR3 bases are TGCGCCAGCAGCCATACGACTAGCGGGGGGGCTCCCCCCACAGATACGCAGTATTTT. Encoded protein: CASSHTTSGGAPPTDTQYF.

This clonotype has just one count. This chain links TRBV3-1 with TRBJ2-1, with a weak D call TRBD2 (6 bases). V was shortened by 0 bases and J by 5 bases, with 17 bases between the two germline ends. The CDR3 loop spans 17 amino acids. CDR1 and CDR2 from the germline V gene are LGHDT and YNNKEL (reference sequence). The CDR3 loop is CASSQDPTSLGNNEQFF. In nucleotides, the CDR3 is TGTGCCAGCAGCCAAGACCCAACTAGCTTGGGTAACAATGAGCAGTTCTTC.

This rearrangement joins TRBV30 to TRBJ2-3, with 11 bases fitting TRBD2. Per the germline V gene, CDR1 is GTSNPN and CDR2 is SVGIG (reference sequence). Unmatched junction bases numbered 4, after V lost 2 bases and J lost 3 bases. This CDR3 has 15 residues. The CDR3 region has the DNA TGTGCCTGGAGTTATAGCGGGGGGGCGACAGATACGCAGTATTTT. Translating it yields CAWSYSGGATDTQYF.

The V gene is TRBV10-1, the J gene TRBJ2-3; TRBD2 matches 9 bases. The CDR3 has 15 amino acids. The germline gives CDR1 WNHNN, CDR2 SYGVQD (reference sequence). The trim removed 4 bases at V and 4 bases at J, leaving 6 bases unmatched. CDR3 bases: TGCGCCAGCAGTGCGAGCGGGGGGCACCCAGATACGCAGTATTTT. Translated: CASSASGGHPDTQYF.

The DNA for the CDR3 is TGTGCCAGCAGCTTTGGGAGGGAGAGGGAGCAGTACTTC. Translation: CASSFGREREQYF. The chain combines TRBV7-9 with TRBJ2-7, with 7 positions matching TRBD2. Germline V gives CDR1 SEHNR, CDR2 FQNEAQ (reference sequence). The V and J ends lost 3 bases and 7 bases, in that order; junction bases with no gene match: 6. This CDR3 is built from 13 residues. Full variable domain (remainder filled in from reference TRBV7-9 and TRBJ2-7): DTGVSQNPRHKITKRGQNVTFRCDPISEHNRLYWYRQTLGQGPEFLTYFQNEAQLEKSRLLSDRFSAERPKGSFSTLEIQRTEQGDSAMYLCASSFGREREQYFGPGTRLTVT.

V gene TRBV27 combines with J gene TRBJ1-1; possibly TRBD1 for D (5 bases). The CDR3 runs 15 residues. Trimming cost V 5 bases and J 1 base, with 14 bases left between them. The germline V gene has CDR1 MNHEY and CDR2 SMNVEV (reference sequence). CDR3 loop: CASSGDGGRNTEAFF. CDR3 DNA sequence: TGTGCCAGCAGTGGAGACGGGGGAAGGAACACTGAAGCTTTCTTT.

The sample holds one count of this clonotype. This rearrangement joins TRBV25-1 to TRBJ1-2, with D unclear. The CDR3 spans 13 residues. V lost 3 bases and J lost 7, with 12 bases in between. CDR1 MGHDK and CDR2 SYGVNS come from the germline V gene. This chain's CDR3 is CASSDADRSGYTF. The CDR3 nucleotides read TGTGCCAGCAGTGACGCCGATCGGAGTGGCTACACCTTC.

The CDR3 DNA reads as TGTGCCTGGAGACAGTCCGAACCACCCCTCCACTTT. Encoded protein: CAWRQSEPPLHF. This chain connects TRBV30 to TRBJ1-6; no firm D call. The ends were cut back, 3 bases at V and 11 bases at J, with 11 bases in the middle. The length of the CDR3 is 12 residues. In germline, CDR1 is GTSNPN, CDR2 SVGIG (reference sequence).

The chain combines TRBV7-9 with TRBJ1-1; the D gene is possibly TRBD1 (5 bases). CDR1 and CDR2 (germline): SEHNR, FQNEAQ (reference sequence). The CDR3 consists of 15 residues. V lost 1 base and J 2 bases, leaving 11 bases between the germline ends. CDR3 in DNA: TGTGCCAGCAGCTTAGTGCGAGGGGACAACACTGAAGCTTTCTTT. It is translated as CASSLVRGDNTEAFF.

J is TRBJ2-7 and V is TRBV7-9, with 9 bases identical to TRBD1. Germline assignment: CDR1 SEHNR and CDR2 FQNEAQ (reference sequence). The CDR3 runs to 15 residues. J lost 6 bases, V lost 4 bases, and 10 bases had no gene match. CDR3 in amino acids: CASSYQGQGSSEQYF. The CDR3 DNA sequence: TGTGCCAGCAGCTACCAGGGACAGGGCTCTTCCGAGCAGTACTTC.

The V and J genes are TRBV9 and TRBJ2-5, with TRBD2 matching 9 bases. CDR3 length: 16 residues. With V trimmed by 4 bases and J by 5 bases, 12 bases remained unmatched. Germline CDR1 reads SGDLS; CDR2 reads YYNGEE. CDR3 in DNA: TGTGCCAGCAGCTTCCCCCTCGCGGGGGGGCCCGAGACCCAGTACTTC. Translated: CASSFPLAGGPETQYF.